This T cell receptor beta chain was recovered during a study of cytomegalovirus exposure and HLA in healthy donors. Study-level information: Previous work identified 95 million to 140 million unique TCR beta sequences from about 200 million T cells.

Primers for the PCR totalled 60 Vbeta and 13 Jbeta. Clones were sequenced by immunoSEQ multiplex PCR, and TCRdb holds only the in-frame ones, with some missing. The table shows 100,000 to 150,000 clones, with 10% occurring only once. Study outcomes and limitations: Within an earlier analysis, most TCR beta V segments proved productive either about 90% or about 30% of the time. The number of N-insertions in an Asian-associated ancestry cluster was reportedly below the approximately 690-donor mean in a later analysis.

Details on this clone: The target antigen is unknown.

CDR3 size: 15 residues. J was trimmed by 6 bases and V by 3 bases; bases with no gene match: 8. In germline, CDR1 is SGHRS, CDR2 YFSETQ. The J gene is TRBJ2-3, the V gene TRBV5-1; 9 nucleotides agree with TRBD2. The sequenced sample consisted of PBMCs. The source is a woman between 18 and 29 years old in good health and CMV-seropositive. The CDR3 DNA reads TGCGCCAGCAGCTATCCGACTAGCGGAGGGGATACGCAGTATTTT. As protein: CASSYPTSGGDTQYF.